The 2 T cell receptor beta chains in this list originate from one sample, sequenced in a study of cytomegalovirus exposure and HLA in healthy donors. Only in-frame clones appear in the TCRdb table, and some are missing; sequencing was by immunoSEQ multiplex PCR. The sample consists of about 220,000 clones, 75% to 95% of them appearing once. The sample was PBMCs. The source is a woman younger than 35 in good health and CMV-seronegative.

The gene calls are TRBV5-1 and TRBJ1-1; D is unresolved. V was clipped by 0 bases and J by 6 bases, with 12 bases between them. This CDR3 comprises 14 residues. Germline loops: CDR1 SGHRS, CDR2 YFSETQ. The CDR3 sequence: CASSLDNAVAEAFF. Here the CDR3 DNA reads TGCGCCAGCAGCTTGGATAATGCGGTAGCTGAAGCTTTCTTT.

CDR3 sequence reads: CASSWAQGPYEQYF. CDR3 nucleotide sequence: TGTGCCAGCAGTTGGGCACAGGGGCCCTACGAGCAGTACTTC. The genes are TRBV27 and TRBJ2-7, with 7 bases matching TRBD1. Per the germline V gene, CDR1 is MNHEY and CDR2 is SMNVEV (reference sequence). This CDR3 has 14 residues. J was trimmed by 2 bases and V by 4 bases; bases with no gene match: 5.